This T cell receptor beta chain was documented in a study of CD8+ T cells in alopecia areata. RNA was extracted and reverse transcribed into cDNA as the sequencing template. Data came from immunoSEQ multiplex PCR; TCRdb stores just in-frame clones and leaves some out. The profile shows some 110,000 clones, less than 45% of them singletons. The germline V gene has CDR1 SGHTA and CDR2 FQGTGA. V lost 5 bases, J lost 0 bases, and 14 bases lay in between. This CDR3 region has 15 residues. This chain joins TRBV7-3 and TRBJ2-7; no firm D call. Sequencing was done on a sample of CD4+ T cells sorted from blood. The source is a human donor with alopecia areata. CDR3 in DNA: TGTGCCAGCAGCCGGTATCAGGAAGCCTCCTACGAGCAGTACTTC. As protein: CASSRYQEASYEQYF. Drawing the rest from reference TRBV7-3 and TRBJ2-7, the complete variable domain is GAGVSQTPSNKVTEKGKYVELRCDPISGHTALYWYRQSLGQGPEFLIYFQGTGAADDSGLPNDRFFAVRPEGSVSTLKIQRTERGDSAVYLCASSRYQEASYEQYFGPGTRLTVT.